Shown below are 10 T cell receptor beta chains from a single sample sequenced in a study of T cells in localized non-small cell lung cancer. Method: immunoSEQ multiplex PCR; TCRdb's copy keeps in-frame clones and lacks some. The table includes some 25,000 clones, more than 85% detected once. The sequenced sample was peripheral blood, obtained before any cancer treatment. The source is a female donor aged 60 or older with stage II squamous cell lung carcinoma.

The chain carries TRBV9 and TRBJ2-1; 7 bases agree with TRBD1. CDR1 SGDLS and CDR2 YYNGEE come from the germline V gene. The CDR3 runs 16 residues. V dropped 3 bases and J dropped 3; count of bases not matched to a gene: 9. CDR3 DNA: TGTGCCAGCAGCGCGGAAGCCGGGACAGTCTACAATGAGCAGTTCTTC. It is translated as CASSAEAGTVYNEQFF.

CDR3 DNA sequence: TGTGCCAGCAGCCTAATTAGCGGGGGACAGGGTACAGATACGCAGTATTTT. Amino acid sequence: CASSLISGGQGTDTQYF. This chain links TRBV4-2 with TRBJ2-3; D might be TRBD1 or TRBD2, each matching 9 bases. CDR1 and CDR2 from the germline V gene are LGHNA and YNFKEQ. V was trimmed by 4 bases and J by 3 bases, leaving 20 bases between them. The CDR3 covers 17 residues.

The chain joins TRBV4-3 to TRBJ1-2; no definite D call. CDR3 length equals 14 residues. The germline gives CDR1 LGHNA, CDR2 YSLEER. Trimming shortened V by 0 bases and J by 4 bases, and 9 bases separated the two germline ends. DNA of the CDR3: TGCGCCAGCAGCCAAGATGAGGGTAGCTATGGCTACACCTTC. Protein: CASSQDEGSYGYTF.

The chain links TRBV30 to TRBJ1-5, with D possibly TRBD1 on 6 matching bases. From germline, CDR1 is GTSNPN and CDR2 SVGIG (reference sequence). Deletions cut 2 bases from V and 2 bases from J, with 10 bases between. This CDR3 is 14 amino acids long. For the CDR3, the DNA is TGTGCCTGGAGTTCGGGGGGGCGCAATCAGCCCCAGCATTTT. Translating gives CAWSSGGRNQPQHF.

This CDR3 is CASSPRTSLTYEQYF. The CDR3 DNA is TGTGCCAGCAGCCCCCGGACTAGCTTGACCTACGAGCAGTACTTC. The genes are TRBV9 and TRBJ2-7; 8 bases align to TRBD2. V was pared by 4 bases and J by 2 bases, with 8 bases of the junction left unmatched. This CDR3 contains 15 residues. The germline gives CDR1 SGDLS, CDR2 YYNGEE.

V usage is TRBV28 and J usage is TRBJ1-1; D is unresolved. This CDR3 has 15 amino acids. V was cut by 2 bases and J by 1 base, with 11 bases left in between. Per the germline V gene, CDR1 is MDHEN and CDR2 is SYDVKM. The CDR3 spells CASSLILSSNTEAFF. The CDR3 DNA is TGTGCCAGCAGTTTAATATTGAGCTCGAACACTGAAGCTTTCTTT.

The J gene is TRBJ1-2, the V gene TRBV10-2, with 9 bases lining up with TRBD1. The CDR3 contains 21 residues. Germline-derived CDR1 and CDR2 are WSHSY and SAAADI. V gave up 7 bases and J gave up 4 bases; unmatched junction bases: 28. The CDR3 coding sequence is TGCGCCAGCATGGGTCGTAATGAACAGGGGGCACAGGCAAAACTCTTCTATGGCTACACCTTC. Its translation: CASMGRNEQGAQAKLFYGYTF.

This chain connects TRBV7-2 to TRBJ2-7; D remains unclear. Trimming stripped 1 base from V and 1 base from J, with 8 bases between. The CDR3 runs to 14 residues. Germline CDR1 SGHTA, CDR2 FQGNSA. CDR3 sequence (DNA): TGTGCCAGCAGCTTAGAATGGCGGTCCTACGAGCAGTACTTC. Protein product: CASSLEWRSYEQYF.

The rearrangement uses TRBV30 and TRBJ1-3, with D hard to call. Trimming shortened V by 1 base and J by 4 bases, and 11 bases separated the two germline ends. The CDR3 consists of 14 residues. Looked up from germline, CDR1 is GTSNPN and CDR2 is SVGIG (reference sequence). The CDR3 is CAWSGVWGGNTIYF. The CDR3 DNA reads as TGTGCCTGGAGTGGCGTCTGGGGAGGAAACACCATATATTTT.

V usage is TRBV27 and J usage is TRBJ1-1; possible D gene TRBD1, 5 bases. The germline V gene has CDR1 MNHEY and CDR2 SMNVEV (reference sequence). The CDR3 runs to 15 residues. Trimming shortened V by 0 bases and J by 5 bases, and 13 bases separated the two germline ends. CDR3 sequence: CASSLSVQGRTEAFF. The DNA of the CDR3 is TGTGCCAGCAGTTTATCGGTGCAGGGTAGGACTGAAGCTTTCTTT.